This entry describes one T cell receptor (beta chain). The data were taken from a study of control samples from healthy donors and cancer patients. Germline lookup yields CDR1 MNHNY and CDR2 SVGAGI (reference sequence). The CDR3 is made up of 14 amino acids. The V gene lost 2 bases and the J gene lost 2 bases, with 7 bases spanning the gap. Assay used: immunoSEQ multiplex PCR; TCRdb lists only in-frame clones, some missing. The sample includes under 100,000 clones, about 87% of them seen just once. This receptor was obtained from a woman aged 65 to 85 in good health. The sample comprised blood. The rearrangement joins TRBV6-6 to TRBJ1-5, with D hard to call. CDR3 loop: CASSYGSGNQPQHF. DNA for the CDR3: TGTGCCAGCAGTTACGGTTCGGGCAATCAGCCCCAGCATTTT.